This TCR beta chain emerged from a study of T cell responses to AZD1222 COVID-19 vaccine (dated by TCRdb to about 2021). Some background on the complete study: A total of about 250 trial participants underwent TCR sequencing, of whom 200 to 220 had received two doses of AZD1222 and approximately 25 had received two doses of the MenACWY control vaccine. Enrollment into the trials was organized by age into subgroups of 18-55, 56-69 and 70-plus years, and those subgroups contained about 160, 30 and 59 TCR-sequenced participants, respectively.

The CDR3 regions of human TCRbeta chains were analyzed by immunosequencing. In the source study's methods: TCRs in the repertoires were compared against a reference library of SARS-CoV-2-specific TCRs that had been generated with the MIRA antigen-specificity platform. Breadth was defined as the fraction of unique TCRs that were SARS-CoV-2-associated, and depth was defined as the fraction of total T cells that were SARS-CoV-2-associated. Using the MIRA data, every spike-specific TCR was mapped to the spike region that the TCR reacted to and assigned to either a CD4 or a CD8 class. Log10-transformed breadth and depth values were compared by one-way ANOVA with Sidak's multiple comparisons tests. This is the immuneACCESS table as TCRdb keeps it, with only in-frame sequences that have V and J called. A part of the clones is gone; compared with another copy, unresolved V genes explain less than half, and the rest is unexplained. That table supplies the V and J calls and clone size; D and trimming were determined from the DNA. This sample is represented by about 81,000 clones; about nine tenths of them were singletons. Clones ranked in the top ten supply less than 6% of the sample.

The junction shows trimming of 5 bases on V and 10 bases on J, and the gene matches do not reach 10 bases of it. Taken from cysteine to phenylalanine, the CDR3 has 14 residues. Just the 42-base CDR3 DNA is kept, in frame starting at base 1. The germline V gene encodes CDR1 SGHTA and CDR2 FQGNSA. Broader findings and caveats from the paper: Conclusions about previously exposed vaccinees are limited because only six or seven AZD1222 recipients were SARS-CoV-2 seropositive at baseline. Reportedly, close to half of the unique spike-specific TCRs recognized epitopes lying outside the regions that are mutated in the B.1.351 and B.1.1.7 variants. Spike-specific TCR breadth and depth rose significantly after two AZD1222 doses compared with day 0 and with MenACWY recipients. CD4 TCRs associated with the vaccine covered the entire spike protein, and the dominant responses were in regions 160-218 and 743-854. No day 14 peak-response samples were available, so repertoires were characterized only after the peak T cell response. The 56-69-year group was small, and its depth increase did not reach significance, likely because of low power. Participants were mostly white British and included more females than males, and it was suggested by the authors that clonal diversity may have been underestimated.

In light of the paper, this sample's time point label describes: about 28 days (+/-7) after the second vaccine dose. AZD1222 recipients given second doses at about 4 weeks or at about 12 weeks were pooled, since spike-specific TCR depth and breadth were not found to differ between the two schedules. Samples from vaccinated people were obtained from the UK trials COV001 and COV002, which included a single-blind randomized controlled phase 2/3 trial of AZD1222 (ChAdOx1 nCoV-19) in healthy adults. For TCRbeta chain sequencing, PBMC samples from trial participants were taken at day 0 and at day 28 after the second dose. For this clone: There is no known antigen for this receptor. No quality values exist for individual bases; no much larger clone is one base distant.

This TCR was sampled from an adult who received the AZD1222 COVID-19 vaccine. The chain joins TRBV7-2 to TRBJ2-1, with 8 central nucleotides matching TRBD2. Sample: peripheral blood, taken 28 days after the second AZD1222 dose. This receptor has the CDR3 CASSHGLAGGEQFF. The DNA sequence follows: TGTGCCAGCAGCCATGGACTAGCAGGAGGGGAGCAGTTCTTC.